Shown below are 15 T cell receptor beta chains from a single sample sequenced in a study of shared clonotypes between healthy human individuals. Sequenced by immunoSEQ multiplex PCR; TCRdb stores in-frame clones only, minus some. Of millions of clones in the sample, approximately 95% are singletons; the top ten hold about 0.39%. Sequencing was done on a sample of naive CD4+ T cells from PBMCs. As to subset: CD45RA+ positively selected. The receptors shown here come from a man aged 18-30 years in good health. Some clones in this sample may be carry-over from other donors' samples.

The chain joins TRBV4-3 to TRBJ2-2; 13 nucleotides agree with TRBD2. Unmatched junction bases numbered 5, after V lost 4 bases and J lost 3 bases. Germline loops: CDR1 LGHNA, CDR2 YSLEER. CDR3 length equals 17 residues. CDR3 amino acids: CASSPRLAGGDTGELFF. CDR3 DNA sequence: TGCGCCAGCAGCCCGAGACTAGCGGGAGGCGACACCGGGGAGCTGTTTTTT.

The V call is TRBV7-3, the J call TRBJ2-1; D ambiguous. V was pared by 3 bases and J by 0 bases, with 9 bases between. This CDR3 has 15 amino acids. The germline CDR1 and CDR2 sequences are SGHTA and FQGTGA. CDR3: CASSFSSSSYNEQFF. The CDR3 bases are TGTGCCAGCAGCTTTTCTTCTAGCTCCTACAATGAGCAGTTCTTC.

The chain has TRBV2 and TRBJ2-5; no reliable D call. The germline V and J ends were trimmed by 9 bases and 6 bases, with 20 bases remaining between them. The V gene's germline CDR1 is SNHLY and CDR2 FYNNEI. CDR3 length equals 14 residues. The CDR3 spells CASGRGATLKTQYF. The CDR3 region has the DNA TGTGCCAGTGGTCGAGGAGCGACGTTAAAGACCCAGTACTTC.

CDR3 residues: CASSERGGNEQFF. CDR3 DNA sequence: TGTGCCAGCAGCGAGAGGGGAGGCAATGAGCAGTTCTTC. The chain is built from TRBV9 and TRBJ2-1; a weak D match, TRBD2 (6 bases). The CDR3 is made up of 13 amino acids. Trimming left V 3 bases short and J 6 bases short, with 10 bases between. CDR1 and CDR2 (germline): SGDLS, YYNGEE.

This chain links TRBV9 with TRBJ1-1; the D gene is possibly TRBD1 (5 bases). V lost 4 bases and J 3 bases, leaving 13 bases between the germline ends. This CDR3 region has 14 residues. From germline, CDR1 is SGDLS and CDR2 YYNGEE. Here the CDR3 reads CASSPRGTDTEAFF. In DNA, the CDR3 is TGTGCCAGCAGCCCAAGAGGGACGGACACTGAAGCTTTCTTT.

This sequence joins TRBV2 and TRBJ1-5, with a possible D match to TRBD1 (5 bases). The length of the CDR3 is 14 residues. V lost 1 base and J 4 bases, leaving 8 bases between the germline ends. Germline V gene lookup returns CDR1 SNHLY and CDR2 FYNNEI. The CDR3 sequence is CASSEGGANQPQHF. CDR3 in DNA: TGTGCCAGCAGTGAAGGAGGGGCTAATCAGCCCCAGCATTTT.

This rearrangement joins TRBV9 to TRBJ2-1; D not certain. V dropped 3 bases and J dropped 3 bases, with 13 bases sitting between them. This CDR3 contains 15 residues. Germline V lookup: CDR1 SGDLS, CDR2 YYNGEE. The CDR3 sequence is CASSASSGRYNEQFF. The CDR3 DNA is TGTGCCAGCAGCGCATCATCTGGACGCTACAATGAGCAGTTCTTC. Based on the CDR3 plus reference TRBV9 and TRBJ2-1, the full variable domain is DSGVTQTPKHLITATGQRVTLRCSPRSGDLSVYWYQQSLDQGLQFLIQYYNGEERAKGNILERFSAQQFPDLHSELNLSSLELGDSALYFCASSASSGRYNEQFFGPGTRLTVL.

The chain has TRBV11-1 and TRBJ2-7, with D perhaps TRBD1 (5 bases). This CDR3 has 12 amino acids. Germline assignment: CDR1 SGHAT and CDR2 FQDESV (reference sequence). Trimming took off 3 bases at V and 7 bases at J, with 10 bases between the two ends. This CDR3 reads CASSFPGLEQYF. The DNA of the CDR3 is TGTGCCAGCAGCTTTCCAGGGTTGGAGCAGTACTTC. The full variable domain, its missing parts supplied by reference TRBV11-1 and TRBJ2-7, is EAEVAQSPRYKITEKSQAVAFWCDPISGHATLYWYRQILGQGPELLVQFQDESVVDDSQLPKDRFSAERLKGVDSTLKIQPAELGDSAMYLCASSFPGLEQYFGPGTRLTVT.

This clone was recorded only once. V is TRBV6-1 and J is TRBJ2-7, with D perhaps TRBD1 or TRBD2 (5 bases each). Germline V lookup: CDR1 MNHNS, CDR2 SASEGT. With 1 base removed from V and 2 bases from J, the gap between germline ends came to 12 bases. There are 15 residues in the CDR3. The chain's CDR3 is CASSEGGTATYEQYF. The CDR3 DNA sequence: TGTGCCAGCAGTGAAGGGGGGACGGCTACCTACGAGCAGTACTTC.

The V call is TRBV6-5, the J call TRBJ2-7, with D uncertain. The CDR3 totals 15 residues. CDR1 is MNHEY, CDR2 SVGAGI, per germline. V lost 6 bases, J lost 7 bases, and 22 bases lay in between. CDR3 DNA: TGTGCCAGCAGGACTCGAAGTGCCCCGACCGAGGAGCAGTACTTC. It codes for CASRTRSAPTEEQYF.

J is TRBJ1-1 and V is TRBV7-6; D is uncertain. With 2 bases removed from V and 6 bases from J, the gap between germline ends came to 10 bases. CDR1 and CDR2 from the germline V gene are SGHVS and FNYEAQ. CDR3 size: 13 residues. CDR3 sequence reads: CASSLQDAAEAFF. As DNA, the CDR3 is TGTGCCAGCAGCTTACAGGACGCGGCTGAAGCTTTCTTT.

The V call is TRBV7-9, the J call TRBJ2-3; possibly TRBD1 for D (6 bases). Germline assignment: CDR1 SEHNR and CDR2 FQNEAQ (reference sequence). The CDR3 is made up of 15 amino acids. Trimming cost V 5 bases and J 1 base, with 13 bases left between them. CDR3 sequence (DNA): TGTGCCAGCAGCAAACAGGGTAGCCGCACAGATACGCAGTATTTT. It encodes CASSKQGSRTDTQYF.

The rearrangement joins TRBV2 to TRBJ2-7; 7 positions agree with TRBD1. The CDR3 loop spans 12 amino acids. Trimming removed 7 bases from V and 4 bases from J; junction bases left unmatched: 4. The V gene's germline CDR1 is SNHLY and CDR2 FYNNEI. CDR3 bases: TGTGCCAGCAACCCAGGGGGTTACGAGCAGTACTTC. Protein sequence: CASNPGGYEQYF. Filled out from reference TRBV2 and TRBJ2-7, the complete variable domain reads EPEVTQTPSHQVTQMGQEVILRCVPISNHLYFYWYRQILGQKVEFLVSFYNNEISEKSEIFDDQFSVERPDGSNFTLKIRSTKLEDSAMYFCASNPGGYEQYFGPGTRLTVT.

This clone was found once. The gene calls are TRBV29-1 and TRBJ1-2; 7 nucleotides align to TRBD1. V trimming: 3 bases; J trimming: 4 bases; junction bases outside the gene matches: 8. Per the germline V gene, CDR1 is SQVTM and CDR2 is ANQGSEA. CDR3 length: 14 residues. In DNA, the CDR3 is TGCAGCGTTGACCTTCAGGGGGGGAGCTATGGCTACACCTTC. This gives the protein CSVDLQGGSYGYTF.

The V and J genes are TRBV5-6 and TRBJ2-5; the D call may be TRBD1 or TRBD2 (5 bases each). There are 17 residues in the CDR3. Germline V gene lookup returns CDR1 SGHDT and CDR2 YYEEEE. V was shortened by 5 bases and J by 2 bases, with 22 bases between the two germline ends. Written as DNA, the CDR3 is TGTGCCAGCAGGGGGAGTCGAAAGGGACGTGGGCAAGAGACCCAGTACTTC. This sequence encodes CASRGSRKGRGQETQYF.